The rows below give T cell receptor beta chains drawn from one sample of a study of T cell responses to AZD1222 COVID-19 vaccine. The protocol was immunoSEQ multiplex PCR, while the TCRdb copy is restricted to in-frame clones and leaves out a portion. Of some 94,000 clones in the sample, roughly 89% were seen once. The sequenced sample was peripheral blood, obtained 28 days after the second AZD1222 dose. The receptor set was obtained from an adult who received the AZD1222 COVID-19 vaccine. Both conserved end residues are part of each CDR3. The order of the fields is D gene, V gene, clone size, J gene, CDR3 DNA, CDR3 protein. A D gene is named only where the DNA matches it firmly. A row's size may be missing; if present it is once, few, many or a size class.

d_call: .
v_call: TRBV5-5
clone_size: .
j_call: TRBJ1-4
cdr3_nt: TGTGCCAGCAGCTTGGGGGGCGCAACTAATGAAAAACTGTTTTTT
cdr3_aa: CASSLGGATNEKLFF

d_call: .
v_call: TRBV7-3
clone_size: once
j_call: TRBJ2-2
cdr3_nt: TGTGCCAGCAGCTTAGCCAAATACGGAGATACCGGGGAGCTGTTTTTT
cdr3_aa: CASSLAKYGDTGELFF

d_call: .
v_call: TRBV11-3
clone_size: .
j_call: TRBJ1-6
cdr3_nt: TGTGCCAGCAGCCTCCGGGGAGCGAATTCACCCCTCCACTTT
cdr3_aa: CASSLRGANSPLHF

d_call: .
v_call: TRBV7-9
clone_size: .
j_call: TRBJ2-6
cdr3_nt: TGTGCCAGCATCCAAACCCTAGCAAACTCTGGGGCCAACGTCCTGACTTTC
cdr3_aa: CASIQTLANSGANVLTF

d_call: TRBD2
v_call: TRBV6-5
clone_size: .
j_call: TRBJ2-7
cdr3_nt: TGTGCCAGCATGGCTAGCGGGGGGGCCGCCGAGCAGTACTTC
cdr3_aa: CASMASGGAAEQYF

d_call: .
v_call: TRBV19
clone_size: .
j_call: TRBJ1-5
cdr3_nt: TGTGCCAGTAGTATAGACAGGGTCCATCAGCCCCAGCATTTT
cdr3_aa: CASSIDRVHQPQHF

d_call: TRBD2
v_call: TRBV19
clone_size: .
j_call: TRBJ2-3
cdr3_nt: TGTGCCAGTAGTCCCCGGGGACTAGGGTCTTTGTTGGATACGCAGTATTTT
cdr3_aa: CASSPRGLGSLLDTQYF

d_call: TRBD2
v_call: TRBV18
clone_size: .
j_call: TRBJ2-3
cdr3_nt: TGTGCCAGCTCACCTGGACTAGCGGGGTTGAATACGCAGTATTTT
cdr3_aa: CASSPGLAGLNTQYF

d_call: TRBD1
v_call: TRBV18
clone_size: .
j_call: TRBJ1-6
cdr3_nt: TGTGCCAGCTCCCCGACAGGGGGTAATTCACCCCTCCACTTT
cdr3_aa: CASSPTGGNSPLHF

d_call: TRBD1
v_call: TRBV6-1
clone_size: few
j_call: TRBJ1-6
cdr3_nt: TGTGCCAGCAGTGGGACAGGGGGGAACTATAATTCACCCCTCCACTTT
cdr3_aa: CASSGTGGNYNSPLHF

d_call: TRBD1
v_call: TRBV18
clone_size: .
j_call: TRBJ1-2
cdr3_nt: TGTGCCAGCTCACCACCGTCGCGGGACAGGTATGGCTACACCTTC
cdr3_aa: CASSPPSRDRYGYTF

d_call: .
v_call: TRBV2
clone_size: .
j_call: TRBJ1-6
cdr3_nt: TGTGCCAGCGGAAGTTCACCCCTCCACTTT
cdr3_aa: CASGSSPLHF

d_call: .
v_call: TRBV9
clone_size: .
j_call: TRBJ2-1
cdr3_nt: TGTGCCAGCAGTGCCCACAATGAGCAGTTCTTC
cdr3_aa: CASSAHNEQFF

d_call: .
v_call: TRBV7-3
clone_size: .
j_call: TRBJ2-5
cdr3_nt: TGTGCCAGCAGCCCGCGAGGGATGGGGGAGACCCAGTACTTC
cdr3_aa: CASSPRGMGETQYF

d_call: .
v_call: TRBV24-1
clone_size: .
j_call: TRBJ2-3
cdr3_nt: TGTGCCACCAGTGATTTGTCAGGATTCACGCAGTATTTT
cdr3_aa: CATSDLSGFTQYF

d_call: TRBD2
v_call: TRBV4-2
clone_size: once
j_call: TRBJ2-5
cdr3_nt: TGTGCCAGCAGCCAAGAGACTAGCGGGGGCTGGAGGTCAGAGACCCAGTACTTC
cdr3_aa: CASSQETSGGWRSETQYF

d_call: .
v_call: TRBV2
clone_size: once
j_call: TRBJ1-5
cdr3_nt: TGTGCCAGCCTGGGGGGGTTCGATCAGCCCCAGCATTTT
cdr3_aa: CASLGGFDQPQHF

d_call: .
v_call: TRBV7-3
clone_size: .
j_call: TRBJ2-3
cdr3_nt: TGTGCCAGCAGCTTCGGACAGCTTAGCACAGATACGCAGTATTTT
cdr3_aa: CASSFGQLSTDTQYF

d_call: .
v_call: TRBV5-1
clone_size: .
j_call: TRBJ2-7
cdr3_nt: TGCGCCAGCAGCTTAGAGGGCCCCCCCTACGAGCAGTACTTC
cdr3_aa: CASSLEGPPYEQYF

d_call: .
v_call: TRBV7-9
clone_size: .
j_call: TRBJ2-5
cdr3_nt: TGTGCCAGCAGCTCACTAGAGACCCAGTACTTC
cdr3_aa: CASSSLETQYF

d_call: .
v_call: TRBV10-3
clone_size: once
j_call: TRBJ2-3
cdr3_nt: TGTGCCAGCGGACAGTTCGATAGCACAGATACGCAGTATTTT
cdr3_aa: CASGQFDSTDTQYF

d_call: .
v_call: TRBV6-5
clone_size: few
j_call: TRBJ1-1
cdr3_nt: TGTGCCAGCAGCCTCGCCCATATGAACACTGAAGCTTTCTTT
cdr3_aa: CASSLAHMNTEAFF

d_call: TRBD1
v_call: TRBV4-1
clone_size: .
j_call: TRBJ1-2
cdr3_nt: TGCGCCAGCAGCCAAGACGGGACAGGGGAAGGCTACACCTTC
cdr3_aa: CASSQDGTGEGYTF

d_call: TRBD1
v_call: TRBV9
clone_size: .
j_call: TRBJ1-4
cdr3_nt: TGTGCCAGCAGCGTAGCGCAGGGGGATGAAAAACTGTTTTTT
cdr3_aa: CASSVAQGDEKLFF

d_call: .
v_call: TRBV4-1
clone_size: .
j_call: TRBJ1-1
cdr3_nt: TGCGCCAGCAGCTTACGGGTCGAGAACACTGAAGCTTTCTTT
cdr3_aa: CASSLRVENTEAFF

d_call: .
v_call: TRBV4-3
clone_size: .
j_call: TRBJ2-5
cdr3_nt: TGCGCCAGCAGCCAAGGGTCTTGGGCCGCCCAAGAGACCCAGTACTTC
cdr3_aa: CASSQGSWAAQETQYF

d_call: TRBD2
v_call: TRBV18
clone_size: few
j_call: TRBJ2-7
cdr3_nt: TGTGCCAGCTCGACTAGCGGGAGCTCCTACGAGCAGTACTTC
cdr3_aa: CASSTSGSSYEQYF

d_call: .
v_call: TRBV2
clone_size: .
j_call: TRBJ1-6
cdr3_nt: TGTGCCAGCCAAAACAGAGTGGGGGCTTATTCACCCCTCCACTTT
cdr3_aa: CASQNRVGAYSPLHF

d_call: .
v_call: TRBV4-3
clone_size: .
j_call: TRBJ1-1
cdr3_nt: TGCGCCAGCAGCCAAGAGCCGATGGACACTGAAGCTTTCTTT
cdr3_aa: CASSQEPMDTEAFF

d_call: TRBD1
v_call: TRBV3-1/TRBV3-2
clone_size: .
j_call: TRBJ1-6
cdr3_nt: TGTGCCAGCAGCGGACAGGATAATTCACCCCTCCACTTT
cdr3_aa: CASSGQDNSPLHF

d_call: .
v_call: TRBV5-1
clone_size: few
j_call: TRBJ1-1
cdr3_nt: TGCGCCAGCAGACACAGGGAATGGGACACTGAAGCTTTCTTT
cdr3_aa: CASRHREWDTEAFF

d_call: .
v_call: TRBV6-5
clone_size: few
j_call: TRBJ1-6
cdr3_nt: TGTGCCAGCAGTTACTTCGGGCAGACCAATAATTCACCCCTCCACTTT
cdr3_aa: CASSYFGQTNNSPLHF

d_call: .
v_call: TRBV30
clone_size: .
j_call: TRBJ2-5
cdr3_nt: TGTGCCCTGAACAGGGCGCAATCGGCCCAGTACTTC
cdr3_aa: CALNRAQSAQYF

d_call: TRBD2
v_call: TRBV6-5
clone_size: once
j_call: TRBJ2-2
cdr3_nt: TGTGCCAGCAAAAAACTAGCGGGGGGGCCCGGGGAGCTGTTTTTT
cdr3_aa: CASKKLAGGPGELFF

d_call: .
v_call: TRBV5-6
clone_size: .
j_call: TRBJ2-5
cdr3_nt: TGTGCCAGCAGCTTAAAAACAGCGATCGAACAAGAGACCCAGTACTTC
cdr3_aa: CASSLKTAIEQETQYF

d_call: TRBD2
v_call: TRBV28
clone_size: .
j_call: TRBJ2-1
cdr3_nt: TGTGCCAGCAGTTCTCCGGGACTAGCGGGGGAGCAGTTCTTC
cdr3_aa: CASSSPGLAGEQFF

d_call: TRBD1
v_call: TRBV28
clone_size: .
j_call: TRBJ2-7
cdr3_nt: TGTGCCAGCAGTCCGTGGGACAGGGACGGTGGCGAGCAGTACTTC
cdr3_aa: CASSPWDRDGGEQYF

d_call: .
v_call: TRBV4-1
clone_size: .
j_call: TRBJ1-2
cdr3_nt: TGCGCCAGCAGGGATTTCTTAAACTATGGCTACACCTTC
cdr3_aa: CASRDFLNYGYTF

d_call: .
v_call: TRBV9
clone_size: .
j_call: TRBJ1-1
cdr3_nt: TGTGCCAGCAGCGTAGACCGGGGCGGGATGGACACTGAAGCTTTCTTT
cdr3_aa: CASSVDRGGMDTEAFF

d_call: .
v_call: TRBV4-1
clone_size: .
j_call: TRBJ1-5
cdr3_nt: TGCGCCAGCAGCCAAGTGGGAAGGGGGGGTATTCAGCCCCAGCATTTT
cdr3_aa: CASSQVGRGGIQPQHF

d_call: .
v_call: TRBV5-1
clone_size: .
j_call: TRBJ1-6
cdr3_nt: TGCGCCAGCAGACCGACGGGCCTCACAGGCTCACCCCTCCACTTT
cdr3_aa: CASRPTGLTGSPLHF

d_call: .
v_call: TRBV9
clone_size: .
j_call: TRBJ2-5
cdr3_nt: TGTGCCAGCAGCGTAGAAGGGACACTCCAAGAGACCCAGTACTTC
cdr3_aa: CASSVEGTLQETQYF

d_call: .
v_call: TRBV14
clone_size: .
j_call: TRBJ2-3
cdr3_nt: TGTGCCAGCAGCGTAACACGCACGAATACGCAGTATTTT
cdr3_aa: CASSVTRTNTQYF

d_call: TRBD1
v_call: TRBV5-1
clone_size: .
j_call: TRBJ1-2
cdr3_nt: TGCGCCAGCAGCTTGGGACAGGGGGATAATAACTATGGCTACACCTTC
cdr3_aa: CASSLGQGDNNYGYTF

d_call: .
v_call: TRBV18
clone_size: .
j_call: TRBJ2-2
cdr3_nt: TGTGCCAGCTCACCACCGGGAAGGGGGAACACCGGGGAGCTGTTTTTT
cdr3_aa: CASSPPGRGNTGELFF

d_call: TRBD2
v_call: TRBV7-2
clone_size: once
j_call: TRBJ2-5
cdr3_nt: TGTGCCAGCAGCTTAGTAGGTAGCGGGGGGGAAACGTACCAAGAGACCCAGTACTTC
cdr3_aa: CASSLVGSGGETYQETQYF

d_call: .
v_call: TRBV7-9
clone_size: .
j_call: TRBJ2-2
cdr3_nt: TGTGCCAGCAGCCAGTGGACTACCAACACCGGGGAGCTGTTTTTT
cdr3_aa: CASSQWTTNTGELFF

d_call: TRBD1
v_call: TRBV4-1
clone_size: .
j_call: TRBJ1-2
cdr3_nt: TGCGCCAGCAGAAGGAGGACAGGGCGAGATGATGATGGCTACACCTTC
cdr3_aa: CASRRRTGRDDDGYTF

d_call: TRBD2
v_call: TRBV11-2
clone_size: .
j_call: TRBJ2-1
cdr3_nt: TGTGCCAGCAGCCTCTACCTCCAGCGGGGCACCTCCTACAATGAGCAGTTCTTC
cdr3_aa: CASSLYLQRGTSYNEQFF

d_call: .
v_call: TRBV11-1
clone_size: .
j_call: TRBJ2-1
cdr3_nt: TGTGCCAGCAGCTGGGCTAGGGCGGGTTTTGGTAATGAGCAGTTCTTC
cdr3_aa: CASSWARAGFGNEQFF

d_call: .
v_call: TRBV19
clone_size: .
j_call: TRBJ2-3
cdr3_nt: TGTGCCAGTAGTCAATTGGGTTACGCAGATACGCAGTATTTT
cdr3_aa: CASSQLGYADTQYF

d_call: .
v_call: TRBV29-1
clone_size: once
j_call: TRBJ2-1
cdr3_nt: TGCAGCGTTGAGGAACCAGGGGTTACGAGATTTAATGAGCAGTTCTTC
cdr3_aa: CSVEEPGVTRFNEQFF

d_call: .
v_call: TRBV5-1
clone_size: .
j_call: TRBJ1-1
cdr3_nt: TGCGCCAGCAGCTCTCGGGGAGGAACTAACTCGAACACTGAAGCTTTCTTT
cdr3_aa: CASSSRGGTNSNTEAFF

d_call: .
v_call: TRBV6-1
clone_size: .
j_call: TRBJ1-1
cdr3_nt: TGTGCCAGCAGTGAGGGGATTGAAGCTTTCTTT
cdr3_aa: CASSEGIEAFF

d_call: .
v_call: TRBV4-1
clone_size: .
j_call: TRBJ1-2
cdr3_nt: TGCGCCAGCAGCCAAGTCTACACGGGGTACTATGGCTACACCTTC
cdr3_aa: CASSQVYTGYYGYTF

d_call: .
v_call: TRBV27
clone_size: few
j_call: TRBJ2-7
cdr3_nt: TGTGCCAGCAGTTTACACGGGACACAACTCTACGAGCAGTACTTC
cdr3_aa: CASSLHGTQLYEQYF

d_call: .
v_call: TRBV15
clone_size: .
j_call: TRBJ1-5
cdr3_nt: TGTGCCACCAGCAGAGTGGGGGGACTTCAGCCCCAGCATTTT
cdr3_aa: CATSRVGGLQPQHF

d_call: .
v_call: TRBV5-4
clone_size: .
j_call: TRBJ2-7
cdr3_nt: TGTGCCAGCAGCTTTCCGGGGGACTCCTACGAGCAGTACTTC
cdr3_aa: CASSFPGDSYEQYF

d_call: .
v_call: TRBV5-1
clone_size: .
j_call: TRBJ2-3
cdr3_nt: TGCGCCAGCAGCTCGGGGATGGGCACAGATACGCAGTATTTT
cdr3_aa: CASSSGMGTDTQYF

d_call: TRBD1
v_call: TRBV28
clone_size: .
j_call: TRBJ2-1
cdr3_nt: TGTGCCAGCAGTTCCCCGGTGGGACAGGCGTACAATGAGCAGTTCTTC
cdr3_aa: CASSSPVGQAYNEQFF